What follows are 16 T cell receptor beta chains derived from one specimen sequenced in a study of CD8 T cells in ankylosing spondylitis. TCRdb re-called the 5' RACE reads with MiXCR, one entry per CDR3 protein. The data contain some 120,000 distinct CDR3 sequences, roughly 13% of them singletons. Input material: blood, either unsorted or a sorted T cell fraction (not recorded which). These receptors all come from a female donor with ankylosing spondylitis or in good health (not recorded which).

This clonotype came up many times. This sequence joins TRBV4-1 and TRBJ2-7; TRBD1 aligns across 9 bases. Trimming at V came to 0 bases and at J to 2 bases, leaving 5 bases not matched to a gene. CDR1 is MGHRA, CDR2 YSYEKL, per germline. The CDR3 consists of 16 residues. The CDR3 DNA is TGCGCCAGCAGCCAAGACCAGGACAGGGGAACCTACGAGCAGTACTTC. It yields the protein CASSQDQDRGTYEQYF.

This clonotype has more than one count but fewer than ten. The V call is TRBV25-1, the J call TRBJ1-1, with D possibly being TRBD1 (5 bases). Per germline, CDR1 MGHDK and CDR2 SYGVNS. V was trimmed by 4 bases and J by 1 base, leaving 7 bases between them. The CDR3 consists of 13 residues. The chain's CDR3 is CASSVTENTEAFF. DNA for the CDR3: TGTGCCAGCAGTGTGACAGAGAACACTGAAGCTTTCTTT.

This clonotype was counted at least ten times. The chain employs TRBV7-9 and TRBJ1-1; TRBD1 might be the D (5 bases). CDR1 is SEHNR, CDR2 FQNEAQ, per germline (reference sequence). The CDR3 is 14 residues long. V was shortened by 2 bases and J by 4 bases, with 11 bases between the two germline ends. The CDR3, as DNA: TGTGCCAGCAGCTTAAAAGGGGAAGTCACTGAAGCTTTCTTT. Translating it yields CASSLKGEVTEAFF.

Details on this clonotype: A read error may produce the germline difference seen at one junction end. The chain has TRBV5-1 and TRBJ2-7; 8 bases match TRBD1. Looked up from germline, CDR1 is SGHRS and CDR2 is YFSETQ. The CDR3 spans 14 residues. The CDR3 spells CASSPGQGLYEQCF. Written as DNA, the CDR3 is TGCGCCAGCAGCCCCGGACAGGGACTCTACGAGCAGTGCTTC.

As concerns this clonotype: A clone one base away is much larger, so this may be a read error. The chain carries TRBV7-3 and TRBJ2-1; 10 bases are a match to TRBD2. The CDR3 is 14 residues long. V was pared by 4 bases and J by 8 bases, with 5 bases of the junction left unmatched. Germline CDR1 reads SGHTA; CDR2 reads FQGTGA. CDR3 nucleotide sequence: TGTGCCAGCAGCTCCAGCGGGGGGGTCCATGAGCAGTTCTTC. This codes for CASSSSGGVHEQFF.

This clonotype was seen more than once but under ten times. This chain joins TRBV20-1 and TRBJ2-5; 13 bases match TRBD2. Germline CDR1 and CDR2: DFQATT and SNEGSKA (reference sequence). J gave up 1 base and V 5 bases, and 4 bases lay outside the gene matches. The CDR3 is 15 amino acids. The CDR3: CSAPRLAGGQETQYF. As DNA, the CDR3 is TGCAGTGCTCCTAGACTAGCGGGGGGCCAAGAGACCCAGTACTTC.

At least ten counts were recorded for this clonotype. V gene TRBV15 combines with J gene TRBJ2-1; no clear D gene. Looked up from germline, CDR1 is LNHNV and CDR2 is YYDKDF (reference sequence). The CDR3 has 14 residues. V dropped 0 bases and J dropped 7 bases, with 10 bases sitting between them. CDR3: CATSREQFTNEQFF. Here the CDR3 DNA reads TGTGCCACCAGCAGAGAACAGTTTACGAATGAGCAGTTCTTC.

A note on this clonotype: This clone may be a read error of a much larger clone one base away. V usage is TRBV7-2 and J usage is TRBJ2-1; TRBD1 agrees at 10 bases. In germline, CDR1 is SGHTA, CDR2 FQGNSA. Germline trimming cut 5 bases from V and 9 bases from J; bases unmatched to any gene: 10. The CDR3 runs to 15 residues. CDR3 nucleotide sequence: TGTGCCAGCAGCCCGGGACAGGGGCGGGTCACTGAGCAGTTCTTC. Translated: CASSPGQGRVTEQFF.

The table lists this clonotype with many counts. The rearrangement uses TRBV20-1 and TRBJ1-3, with TRBD1 identical over 7 bases. This CDR3 is 14 amino acids long. The trim removed 6 bases at V and 2 bases at J, leaving 7 bases unmatched. Germline loops: CDR1 DFQATT, CDR2 SNEGSKA (reference sequence). CDR3 DNA sequence: TGCAGTGCCAAACGACAGGGCGCTGGAAACACCATATATTTT. Protein sequence: CSAKRQGAGNTIYF.

This clonotype was recorded many times. The rearrangement joins TRBV7-9 to TRBJ2-5; D call uncertain. Germline CDR1 and CDR2: SEHNR and FQNEAQ (reference sequence). V was trimmed by 5 bases and J by 3 bases, leaving 10 bases between them. The CDR3 contains 13 residues. The CDR3 spells CASSPPTEETQYF. DNA for the CDR3: TGTGCCAGCAGCCCGCCGACGGAAGAGACCCAGTACTTC.

Many counts were recorded for this clonotype. The chain carries TRBV20-1 and TRBJ2-5; TRBD2 is a possible D gene (6 bases). Looked up from germline, CDR1 is DFQATT and CDR2 is SNEGSKA (reference sequence). Deletions cut 6 bases from V and 1 base from J, with 15 bases between. The CDR3 extends over 14 amino acids. CDR3 residues: CSAEGGVLQETQYF. CDR3 nucleotide sequence: TGCAGTGCCGAGGGCGGGGTACTCCAAGAGACCCAGTACTTC.

This clonotype was seen ten or more times. This chain uses TRBV12-3 or TRBV12-4 with TRBJ2-3; TRBD2 aligns across 7 bases. The CDR3 totals 14 residues. Losses at the gene ends were 1 base for V and 6 bases for J; bases not matched to a gene: 4. The CDR3 sequence: CASSLGLAGDTQYF. CDR3 in DNA: TGTGCCAGCAGTTTAGGACTAGCTGGGGATACGCAGTATTTT.

This clonotype showed up many times. The chain links TRBV7-2 to TRBJ2-1; D is unclear. CDR3 length: 13 residues. Trimming left V 2 bases short and J 10 bases short, with 12 bases between. The germline CDR1 and CDR2 sequences are SGHTA and FQGNSA. The CDR3 DNA reads as TGTGCCAGCAGCTTACAATCGGCCACCGAGCAGTTCTTC. This codes for CASSLQSATEQFF.

This clonotype was recorded at least ten times. The chain recombines TRBV27 with TRBJ2-1, with TRBD1 matching over 9 bases. The CDR3 consists of 14 residues. V lost 7 bases, J lost 9 bases, and 10 bases stayed unmatched. Germline CDR1 is MNHEY and CDR2 is SMNVEV (reference sequence). Here the CDR3 reads CASTAGTGSSEQFF. The CDR3 DNA reads as TGTGCCAGCACAGCCGGGACAGGGAGCTCTGAGCAGTTCTTC.

This clonotype was recorded at least ten times. The chain combines TRBV5-1 with TRBJ2-7; 16 bases align to TRBD2. The CDR3 has 20 residues. The trim removed 4 bases at V and 3 bases at J, leaving 16 bases unmatched. The V gene's germline CDR1 is SGHRS and CDR2 YFSETQ. Here the CDR3 DNA reads TGCGCCAGCAGCACGCCCGGGACTAGCGGGGGGGCAGGAGGGGTCTACGAGCAGTACTTC. Its protein is CASSTPGTSGGAGGVYEQYF.

A single count supports this clonotype. A read error may explain this, as a much larger clone is one base away. The chain recombines TRBV29-1 with TRBJ1-1; D remains unclear. This CDR3 contains 13 residues. In germline, CDR1 is SQVTM, CDR2 ANQGSEA. Between the trimmed V and J ends, which lost 5 bases and 0 bases, there was a span of 10 bases. This CDR3 reads CSVTAQMNTEAFF. CDR3 nucleotides: TGCAGCGTTACGGCACAAATGAACACTGAAGCTTTCTTT. The complete variable domain, with remaining parts taken from reference TRBV29-1 and TRBJ1-1, reads SAVISQKPSRDICQRGTSLTIQCQVDSQVTMMFWYRQQPGQSLTLIATANQGSEATYESGFVIDKFPISRPNLTFSTLTVSNMSPEDSSIYLCSVTAQMNTEAFFGQGTRLTVV.